This TCR beta chain was recovered during a study of long-term antiretroviral therapy in people with HIV. Study-level results: Clonotypes expanded prior to ART showed repertoire dominance at all sampled time points.

Sequencing relied on immunoSEQ assay v3.0, run at survey level. Only in-frame clones appear in the TCRdb table, and some are missing; sequencing was by immunoSEQ multiplex PCR. The table has roughly 40,000 clones, more than 80% seen once. Of note for this clone: Its antigen is as yet unknown. An end of the junction does not agree with germline; a read error may underlie this.

The clonotype was recovered from a woman aged 50 to 60 with HIV. The input for sequencing was unsorted PBMCs, taken 3.1 years after starting antiretroviral therapy.

The CDR3 DNA reads as TGTACCAGCAGACCGAACCGCATGAACACTGAAGCTTTCTTT. The encoded protein is CTSRPNRMNTEAFF. The chain joins TRBV6-5 to TRBJ1-1; D not certain. Germline CDR1 MNHEY, CDR2 SVGAGI. CDR3 length: 14 residues.